This is a list of T cell receptor beta chains from one sample in a study of T cell responses to AZD1222 COVID-19 vaccine. Using immunoSEQ multiplex PCR, the repertoire was profiled, and TCRdb retains in-frame clones only, with some absent. The table includes roughly 100,000 clones, 88% detected once. Source: peripheral blood, taken on day 0 of AZD1222 vaccination. The receptors originated from an adult in good health. CDR3s include the opening cysteine and the closing phenylalanine or tryptophan. A D gene is named only where the DNA matches it firmly.

D: -; J: TRBJ2-1; V: TRBV28; length: 12; CDR3: CASGSSYNEQFF; DNA: TGTGCCAGCGGCTCCTCCTACAATGAGCAGTTCTTC
D: -; J: TRBJ2-7; V: TRBV30; length: 12; CDR3: CAWSRGSYEQYF; DNA: TGTGCCTGGAGTCGTGGATCCTACGAGCAGTACTTC
D: -; J: TRBJ1-3; V: TRBV20-1; length: 13; CDR3: CSASSNSGNTIYF; DNA: TGCAGTGCTAGTAGTAACTCTGGAAACACCATATATTTT
D: -; J: TRBJ1-3; V: TRBV27; length: 13; CDR3: CASSFTSADTIYF; DNA: TGTGCCAGCAGTTTCACAAGTGCGGACACCATATATTTT
D: -; J: TRBJ1-1; V: TRBV11-2; length: 14; CDR3: CASSLQGMNTEAFF; DNA: TGTGCCAGCAGCTTACAGGGCATGAACACTGAAGCTTTCTTT
D: TRBD2; J: TRBJ2-5; V: TRBV7-6; length: 18; CDR3: CASSFLPPARQGGETQYF; DNA: TGTGCCAGCAGCTTCTTGCCTCCCGCCAGGCAGGGAGGGGAGACCCAGTACTTC
D: -; J: TRBJ1-2; V: TRBV19; length: 13; CDR3: CASSFVENYGYTF; DNA: TGTGCCAGTAGTTTCGTCGAGAACTATGGCTACACCTTC
D: -; J: TRBJ2-5; V: TRBV27; length: 16; CDR3: CASSFRQSEPRETQYF; DNA: TGTGCCAGCAGTTTCCGTCAAAGCGAGCCCCGAGAGACCCAGTACTTC
D: -; J: TRBJ1-1; V: TRBV9; length: 14; CDR3: CASSVVRGNTEAFF; DNA: TGTGCCAGCAGCGTAGTCAGGGGGAACACTGAAGCTTTCTTT
D: TRBD2; J: TRBJ2-7; V: TRBV4-1; length: 15; CDR3: CASSQSLAGGFEQYF; DNA: TGCGCCAGCAGCCAGAGCTTAGCGGGAGGGTTCGAGCAGTACTTC
D: -; J: TRBJ1-1; V: TRBV18; length: 13; CDR3: CASSHDSNTEAFF; DNA: TGTGCCAGCTCACACGACAGTAACACTGAAGCTTTCTTT
D: -; J: TRBJ2-5; V: TRBV25-1; length: 14; CDR3: CASSAPRGGETQYF; DNA: TGTGCCAGCAGTGCCCCCAGGGGTGGAGAGACCCAGTACTTC
D: -; J: TRBJ2-3; V: TRBV10-1; length: 14; CDR3: CASSDGVGTDTQYF; DNA: TGCGCCAGCAGTGACGGAGTAGGCACAGATACGCAGTATTTT
D: TRBD2; J: TRBJ2-1; V: TRBV5-1; length: 14; CDR3: CASTTTSGVNEQFF; DNA: TGCGCCAGCACGACGACTAGCGGGGTAAATGAGCAGTTCTTC
D: -; J: TRBJ1-3; V: TRBV18; length: 16; CDR3: CASSHSEQGAGNTIYF; DNA: TGTGCCAGCTCACACTCCGAGCAGGGTGCTGGAAACACCATATATTTT
D: -; J: TRBJ1-1; V: TRBV6-5; length: 14; CDR3: CASSEGGVGTEAFF; DNA: TGTGCCAGCAGCGAGGGAGGGGTGGGGACTGAAGCTTTCTTT
D: TRBD1; J: TRBJ2-1; V: TRBV6-5; length: 15; CDR3: CASRGRGPSYNEQFF; DNA: TGTGCCAGCAGGGGCAGGGGGCCCTCCTACAATGAGCAGTTCTTC
D: -; J: TRBJ1-5; V: TRBV30; length: 12; CDR3: CAWGGGNQPQHF; DNA: TGTGCCTGGGGCGGCGGCAATCAGCCCCAGCATTTT
D: -; J: TRBJ2-6; V: TRBV27; length: 17; CDR3: CASSPRTVQSGANVLTF; DNA: TGTGCCAGCAGTCCCCGGACAGTACAGTCTGGGGCCAACGTCCTGACTTTC
D: -; J: TRBJ1-3; V: TRBV28; length: 13; CDR3: CASKEFSGNTIYF; DNA: TGTGCCAGCAAGGAGTTCTCTGGAAACACCATATATTTT
D: -; J: TRBJ2-3; V: TRBV7-9; length: 11; CDR3: CASSPRDTQYF; DNA: TGTGCCAGCAGCCCTAGAGATACGCAGTATTTT
D: TRBD1; J: TRBJ2-5; V: TRBV11-2; length: 15; CDR3: CASSLGDRTGETQYF; DNA: TGTGCCAGCAGCTTAGGGGACAGAACGGGAGAGACCCAGTACTTC
D: TRBD1; J: TRBJ2-1; V: TRBV7-3; length: 18; CDR3: CASSYRGDRGSSYNEQFF; DNA: TGTGCCAGCAGCTATAGAGGGGACAGGGGAAGCTCCTACAATGAGCAGTTCTTC
D: -; J: TRBJ1-6; V: TRBV6-1; length: 15; CDR3: CASSTRMGEGTPLHF; DNA: TGTGCCAGCAGTACCCGGATGGGGGAAGGAACGCCCCTCCACTTT
D: -; J: TRBJ1-1; V: TRBV30; length: 13; CDR3: CAWSVRGGTEAFF; DNA: TGTGCCTGGAGTGTACGAGGGGGCACTGAAGCTTTCTTT
D: -; J: TRBJ1-1; V: TRBV12-3/TRBV12-4; length: 13; CDR3: CASSFWESGEAFF; DNA: TGTGCCAGCAGTTTTTGGGAAAGTGGTGAAGCTTTCTTT
D: -; J: TRBJ2-7; V: TRBV5-1; length: 14; CDR3: CASSLGDGSYEQYF; DNA: TGCGCCAGCAGCTTGGGGGACGGCTCCTACGAGCAGTACTTC
D: -; J: TRBJ1-4; V: TRBV12-3/TRBV12-4; length: 12; CDR3: CASSRTDEKLFF; DNA: TGTGCCAGCAGCAGGACAGATGAAAAACTGTTTTTT
D: -; J: TRBJ2-7; V: TRBV28; length: 14; CDR3: CASSLQQGTYEQYF; DNA: TGTGCCAGCAGTTTACAACAGGGTACCTACGAGCAGTACTTC
D: -; J: TRBJ1-1; V: TRBV29-1; length: 10; CDR3: CSVETVEAFF; DNA: TGCAGCGTTGAAACAGTAGAAGCTTTCTTT
D: -; J: TRBJ1-5; V: TRBV19; length: 14; CDR3: CASSIDTGNQPQHF; DNA: TGTGCCAGTAGTATAGATACAGGAAATCAGCCCCAGCATTTT
D: TRBD2; J: TRBJ2-1; V: TRBV5-3; length: 19; CDR3: CARSFGGRWSSGGYNEQFF; DNA: TGTGCCAGAAGCTTCGGAGGGCGCTGGTCTAGCGGGGGGTACAATGAGCAGTTCTTC
D: -; J: TRBJ2-1; V: TRBV19; length: 14; CDR3: CASTPLGPAGEQFF; DNA: TGTGCCAGTACGCCTCTTGGTCCCGCGGGGGAGCAGTTCTTC
D: -; J: TRBJ2-5; V: TRBV5-1; length: 13; CDR3: CASSLGGEETQYF; DNA: TGCGCCAGCAGCTTGGGAGGGGAAGAGACCCAGTACTTC
D: TRBD1; J: TRBJ1-1; V: TRBV18; length: 15; CDR3: CASSPADRPNTEAFF; DNA: TGTGCCAGCTCACCAGCGGACAGGCCAAACACTGAAGCTTTCTTT
D: -; J: TRBJ1-2; V: TRBV2; length: 14; CDR3: CASSEVWQAEGYTF; DNA: TGTGCCAGCAGTGAAGTTTGGCAAGCAGAAGGCTACACCTTC
D: TRBD1; J: TRBJ2-2; V: TRBV28; length: 19; CDR3: CASSFIPVTGSENTGELFF; DNA: TGTGCCAGCAGTTTTATCCCCGTGACAGGGAGTGAGAACACCGGGGAGCTGTTTTTT